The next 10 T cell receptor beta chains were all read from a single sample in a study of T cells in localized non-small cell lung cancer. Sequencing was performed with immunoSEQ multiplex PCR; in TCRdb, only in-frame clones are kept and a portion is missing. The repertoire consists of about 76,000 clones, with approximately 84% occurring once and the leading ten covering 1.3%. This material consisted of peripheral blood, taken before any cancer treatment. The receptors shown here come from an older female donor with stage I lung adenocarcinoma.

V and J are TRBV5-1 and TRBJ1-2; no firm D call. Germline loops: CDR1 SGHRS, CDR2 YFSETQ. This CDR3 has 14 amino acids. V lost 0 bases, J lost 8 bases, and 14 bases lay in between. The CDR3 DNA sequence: TGCGCCAGCAGCTTGGATCCGGGGAGCGACGGCTACACCTTC. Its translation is CASSLDPGSDGYTF. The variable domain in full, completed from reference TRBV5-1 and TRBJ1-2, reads KAGVTQTPRYLIKTRGQQVTLSCSPISGHRSVSWYQQTPGQGLQFLFEYFSETQRNKGNFPGRFSGRQFSNSRSEMNVSTLELGDSALYLCASSLDPGSDGYTFGSGTRLTVV.

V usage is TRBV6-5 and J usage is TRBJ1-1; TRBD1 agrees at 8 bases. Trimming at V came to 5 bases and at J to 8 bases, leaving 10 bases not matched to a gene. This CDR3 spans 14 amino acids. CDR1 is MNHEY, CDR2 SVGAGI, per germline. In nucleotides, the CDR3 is TGTGCCAGCAGTCTACAGGGGGGAGGGTTGGAAGCTTTCTTT. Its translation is CASSLQGGGLEAFF.

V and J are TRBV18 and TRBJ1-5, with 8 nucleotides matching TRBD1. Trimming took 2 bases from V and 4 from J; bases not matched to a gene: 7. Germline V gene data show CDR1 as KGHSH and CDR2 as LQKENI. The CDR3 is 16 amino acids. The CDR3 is CASSPRSGDRNQPQHF. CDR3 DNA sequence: TGTGCCAGCTCACCAAGGTCGGGGGACAGGAATCAGCCCCAGCATTTT.

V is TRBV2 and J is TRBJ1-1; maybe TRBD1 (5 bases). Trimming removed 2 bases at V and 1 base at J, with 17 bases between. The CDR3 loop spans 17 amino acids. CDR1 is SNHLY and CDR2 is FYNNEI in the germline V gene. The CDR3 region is CASSEYRRRGANTEAFF. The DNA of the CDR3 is TGTGCCAGCAGTGAATATCGCAGGAGGGGCGCGAACACTGAAGCTTTCTTT. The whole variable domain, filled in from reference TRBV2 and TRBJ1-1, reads EPEVTQTPSHQVTQMGQEVILRCVPISNHLYFYWYRQILGQKVEFLVSFYNNEISEKSEIFDDQFSVERPDGSNFTLKIRSTKLEDSAMYFCASSEYRRRGANTEAFFGQGTRLTVV.

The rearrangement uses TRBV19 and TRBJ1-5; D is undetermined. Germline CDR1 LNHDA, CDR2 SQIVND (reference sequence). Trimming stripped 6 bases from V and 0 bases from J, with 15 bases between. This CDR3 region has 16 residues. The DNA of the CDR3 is TGTGCCAGTAGGGCACGCACGGCTTATAGCAATCAGCCCCAGCATTTT. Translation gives CASRARTAYSNQPQHF.

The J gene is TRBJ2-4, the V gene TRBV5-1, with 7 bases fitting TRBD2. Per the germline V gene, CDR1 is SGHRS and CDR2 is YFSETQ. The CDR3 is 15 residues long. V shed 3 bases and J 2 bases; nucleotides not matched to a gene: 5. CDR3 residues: CASSSTGGTKNIQYF. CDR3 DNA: TGCGCCAGCAGCTCGACGGGAGGAACCAAAAACATTCAGTACTTC.

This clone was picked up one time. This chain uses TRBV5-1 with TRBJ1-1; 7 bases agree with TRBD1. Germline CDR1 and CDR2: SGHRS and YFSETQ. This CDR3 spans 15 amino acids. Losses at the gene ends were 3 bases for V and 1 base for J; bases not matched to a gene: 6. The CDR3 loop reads CASSSLGQTNTEAFF. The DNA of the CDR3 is TGCGCCAGCAGCTCTCTGGGACAGACGAACACTGAAGCTTTCTTT.

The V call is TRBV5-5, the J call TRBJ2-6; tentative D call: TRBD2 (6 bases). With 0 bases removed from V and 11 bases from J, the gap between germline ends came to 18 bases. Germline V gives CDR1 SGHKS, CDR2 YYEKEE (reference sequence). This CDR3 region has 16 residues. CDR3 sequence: CASSLAEAGTWDVLTF. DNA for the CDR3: TGTGCCAGCAGCTTGGCCGAGGCAGGGACTTGGGACGTCCTGACTTTC.

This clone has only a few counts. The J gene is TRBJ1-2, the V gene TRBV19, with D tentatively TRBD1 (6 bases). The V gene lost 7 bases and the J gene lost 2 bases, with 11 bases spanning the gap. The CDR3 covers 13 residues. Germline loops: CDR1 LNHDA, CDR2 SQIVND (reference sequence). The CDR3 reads CASTSGGNYGYTF. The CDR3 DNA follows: TGTGCCAGTACCTCGGGGGGCAACTATGGCTACACCTTC.

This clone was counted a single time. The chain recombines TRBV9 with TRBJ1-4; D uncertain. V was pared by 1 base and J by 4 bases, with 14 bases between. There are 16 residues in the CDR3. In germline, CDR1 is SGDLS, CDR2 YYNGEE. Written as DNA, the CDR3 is TGTGCCAGCAGCGTATCGGACGGCACTTATAATGAAAAACTGTTTTTT. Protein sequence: CASSVSDGTYNEKLFF.